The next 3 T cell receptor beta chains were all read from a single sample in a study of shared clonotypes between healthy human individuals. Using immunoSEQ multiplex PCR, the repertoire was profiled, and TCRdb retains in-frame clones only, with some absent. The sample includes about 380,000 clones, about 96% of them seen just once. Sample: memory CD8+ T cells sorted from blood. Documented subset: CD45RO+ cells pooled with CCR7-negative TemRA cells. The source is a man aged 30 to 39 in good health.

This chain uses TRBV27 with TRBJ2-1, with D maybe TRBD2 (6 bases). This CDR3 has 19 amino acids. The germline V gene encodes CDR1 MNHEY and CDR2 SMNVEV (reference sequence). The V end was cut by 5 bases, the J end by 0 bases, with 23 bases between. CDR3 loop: CASSLLSGSQTSSYNEQFF. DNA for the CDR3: TGTGCCAGCAGTCTCTTAAGCGGGTCCCAAACGAGCTCCTACAATGAGCAGTTCTTC.

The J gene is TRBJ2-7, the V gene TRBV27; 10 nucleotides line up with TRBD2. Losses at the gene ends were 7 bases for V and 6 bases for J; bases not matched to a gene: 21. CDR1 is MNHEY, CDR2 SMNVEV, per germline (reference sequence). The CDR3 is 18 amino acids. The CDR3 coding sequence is TGTGCCAGCAAAACAAAGAGTACCGAGACTAGCGGGTTACGCGAGCAGTACTTC. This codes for CASKTKSTETSGLREQYF.

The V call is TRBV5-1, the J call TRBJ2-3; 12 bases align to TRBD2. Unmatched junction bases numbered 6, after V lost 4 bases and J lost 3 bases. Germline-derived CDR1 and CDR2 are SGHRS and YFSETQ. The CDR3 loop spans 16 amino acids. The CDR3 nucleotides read TGCGCCAGCAGCGTGACTAGCGGGAGAGCGACAGATACGCAGTATTTT. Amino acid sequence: CASSVTSGRATDTQYF.